What follows are 30 T cell receptor beta chains derived from one specimen sequenced in a study of T cell changes during pregnancy in multiple sclerosis. TCRdb's table, derived via immunoSEQ multiplex PCR, lists solely in-frame clones and lacks some. The data contain 30,000 to 40,000 clones, about nine tenths of them singletons. The material sequenced was CD4+ T cells from peripheral blood mononuclear cells, taken in the first trimester of pregnancy. These receptors originate from a female donor in good health, enrolled as a control in a pregnancy study.

The CDR3 spells CASSLSAGELFF. The CDR3, as DNA: TGTGCCAGCAGCTTATCGGCCGGGGAGCTGTTTTTT. The chain employs TRBV11-3 and TRBJ2-2, with no clear D. This CDR3 is 12 amino acids long. With 2 bases removed from V and 6 bases from J, the gap between germline ends came to 4 bases. Looked up from germline, CDR1 is SGHNT and CDR2 is YENEEA.

This chain uses TRBV5-6 with TRBJ2-3, with a possible D match to TRBD2 (7 bases). CDR1 is SGHDT and CDR2 is YYEEEE in the germline V gene. Deletions cut 0 bases from V and 2 bases from J, with 10 bases between. The CDR3 is 15 residues long. CDR3 region: CASSLGGGATDTQYF. CDR3 sequence (DNA): TGTGCCAGCAGCTTGGGTGGGGGGGCCACAGATACGCAGTATTTT. The complete variable domain, with remaining parts taken from reference TRBV5-6 and TRBJ2-3, reads DAGVTQSPTHLIKTRGQQVTLRCSPKSGHDTVSWYQQALGQGPQFIFQYYEEEERQRGNFPDRFSGHQFPNYSSELNVNALLLGDSALYLCASSLGGGATDTQYFGPGTRLTVL.

J is TRBJ1-4 and V is TRBV4-3; the D gene is possibly TRBD1 (5 bases). Germline assignment: CDR1 LGHNA and CDR2 YSLEER. V lost 0 bases, J lost 5 bases, and 13 bases lay in between. The CDR3 covers 16 residues. This CDR3 reads CASSQEGRGGNEKLFF. CDR3 DNA: TGCGCCAGCAGCCAAGAAGGGCGGGGGGGGAATGAAAAACTGTTTTTT.

The V call is TRBV28, the J call TRBJ1-1, with D possibly TRBD1 on 5 matching bases. The CDR3 runs 13 residues. The V and J ends lost 10 bases and 7 bases respectively, with 19 bases between them. Germline V gives CDR1 MDHEN, CDR2 SYDVKM. The CDR3 reads CAIAPGGLNEAFF. In DNA form, the CDR3 reads TGTGCCATCGCCCCCGGGGGACTTAATGAAGCTTTCTTT.

The chain uses TRBV30 and TRBJ2-7; maybe TRBD1 (6 bases). The CDR3 loop spans 13 amino acids. The V gene's germline CDR1 is GTSNPN and CDR2 SVGIG (reference sequence). Trimming cost V 0 bases and J 6 bases, with 12 bases left between them. The CDR3 spells CAWSVLGAGEQYF. CDR3 nucleotides: TGTGCCTGGAGTGTACTGGGGGCGGGCGAGCAGTACTTC.

The chain joins TRBV5-4 to TRBJ2-3; 9 bases map to TRBD2. The CDR3 runs to 15 residues. J lost 5 bases, V lost 4 bases, and 8 bases had no gene match. CDR1 and CDR2 from the germline V gene are SGHNT and YYREEE (reference sequence). CDR3 sequence: CASSPGGGAIDTQYF. In DNA form, the CDR3 reads TGTGCCAGCAGCCCAGGCGGGGGGGCCATAGATACGCAGTATTTT.

The V gene is TRBV7-9, the J gene TRBJ2-2; D possibly corresponds to TRBD1 (6 bases). V lost 6 bases and J lost 0, with 11 bases in between. Germline V lookup: CDR1 SEHNR, CDR2 FQNEAQ (reference sequence). The CDR3 extends over 15 amino acids. CDR3 sequence reads: CASRGGQTNTGELFF. In nucleotides, the CDR3 is TGTGCCAGCAGGGGTGGACAGACGAACACCGGGGAGCTGTTTTTT. The full variable domain, rest sourced from reference TRBV7-9 and TRBJ2-2, is DTGVSQNPRHKITKRGQNVTFRCDPISEHNRLYWYRQTLGQGPEFLTYFQNEAQLEKSRLLSDRFSAERPKGSFSTLEIQRTEQGDSAMYLCASRGGQTNTGELFFGEGSRLTVL.

A word on this clone: This same CDR3 is encoded by further DNA sequences in the sample. The gene calls are TRBV6-5 and TRBJ1-4; D might be TRBD1 (5 bases). Trimming took off 4 bases at V and 2 bases at J, with 11 bases between the two ends. The CDR3 is 15 amino acids. Per germline, CDR1 MNHEY and CDR2 SVGAGI. The CDR3 loop is CASSSMGGTNEKLFF. CDR3 coding DNA: TGTGCCAGCAGTTCAATGGGGGGGACTAATGAAAAACTGTTTTTT.

This clone is labeled as medium-sized (0.01 to 0.1%). The chain has TRBV28 and TRBJ2-1, with 7 bases fitting TRBD2. CDR1 is MDHEN and CDR2 is SYDVKM in the germline V gene. The CDR3 has 12 residues. V dropped 2 bases and J dropped 11; count of bases not matched to a gene: 3. Written as DNA, the CDR3 is TGTGCCAGCAGTTTACTAGCGGCTCAGCAGTTCTTC. Amino acids: CASSLLAAQQFF. Filled out from reference TRBV28 and TRBJ2-1, the complete variable domain reads DVKVTQSSRYLVKRTGEKVFLECVQDMDHENMFWYRQDPGLGLRLIYFSYDVKMKEKGDIPEGYSVSREKKERFSLILESASTNQTSMYLCASSLLAAQQFFGPGTRLTVL.

This clone is a singleton in its sample. The rearrangement uses TRBV20-1 and TRBJ2-7; weak D call: TRBD2 (5 bases). CDR3 length: 11 residues. Germline V gene sequence: CDR1 DFQATT, CDR2 SNEGSKA (reference sequence). V gave up 8 bases and J gave up 8 bases, with 16 bases separating them. The CDR3: CSYGAAGKQYF. As DNA, the CDR3 is TGCAGTTATGGAGCCGCCGGGAAGCAGTACTTC.

This chain joins TRBV6-5 and TRBJ1-1, with TRBD1 matching over 9 bases. Per the germline V gene, CDR1 is MNHEY and CDR2 is SVGAGI. The CDR3 extends over 16 amino acids. J was trimmed by 11 bases and V by 0 bases; bases with no gene match: 13. CDR3 in amino acids: CASSYSENRGRRGAFF. Written as DNA, the CDR3 is TGTGCCAGCAGTTACTCGGAAAACAGGGGGCGCAGAGGGGCTTTCTTT.

The rearrangement links TRBV6-5 to TRBJ1-1, with D possibly TRBD1 on 5 matching bases. This CDR3 comprises 13 residues. Germline CDR1 reads MNHEY; CDR2 reads SVGAGI. V shed 6 bases and J shed 7 bases, with 15 bases lying between them. Written as DNA, the CDR3 is TGTGCCAGCAGCTCTGGGGGGTTTGGTGAAGCTTTCTTT. Translated: CASSSGGFGEAFF.

The chain employs TRBV6-6 and TRBJ2-5; the D gene is possibly TRBD1 (6 bases). TRBJ2-7 matches the DNA end more closely, so the J call is doubtful. Germline CDR1 MNHNY, CDR2 SVGAGI (reference sequence). The CDR3 covers 12 residues. CDR3 loop: CASTRDTSEQYF. CDR3 coding DNA: TGTGCCAGCACCCGGGACACCAGCGAGCAGTACTTC.

J is TRBJ1-2 and V is TRBV6-1; 7 nucleotides match TRBD1. Germline V gene sequence: CDR1 MNHNS, CDR2 SASEGT. The CDR3 totals 15 residues. V gave up 1 base and J gave up 4 bases; unmatched junction bases: 6. The CDR3 DNA is TGTGCCAGCAGTGAAGGGACAGGCCCTACCTATGGCTACACCTTC. Translation: CASSEGTGPTYGYTF.

In DNA, the CDR3 is TGTGCCAGCAGCGTAGACTCGGGGTCCTATAATTCACCCCTCCACTTT. This sequence encodes CASSVDSGSYNSPLHF. The chain employs TRBV9 and TRBJ1-6; the D is unclear. The germline V and J ends were trimmed by 0 bases and 1 base, with 8 bases remaining between them. The CDR3 sequence is 16 residues long. Germline CDR1 and CDR2: SGDLS and YYNGEE.

This clone was picked up one time. V gene TRBV28 combines with J gene TRBJ2-7, with D unclear. CDR1 is MDHEN, CDR2 SYDVKM, per germline. CDR3 length equals 14 residues. V was clipped by 3 bases and J by 6 bases, with 15 bases between them. The CDR3 sequence: CASSFISGESEQYF. CDR3 nucleotides: TGTGCCAGCAGTTTTATCTCCGGAGAGAGCGAGCAGTACTTC.

The chain employs TRBV7-2 and TRBJ2-3; D perhaps matches TRBD1 (5 bases). The CDR3 runs 15 residues. CDR1 and CDR2 from the germline V gene are SGHTA and FQGNSA. V lost 2 bases and J lost 4, with 13 bases in between. CDR3 nucleotide sequence: TGTGCCAGCAGCTTAACAGGCCACCACGCAGATACGCAGTATTTT. This codes for CASSLTGHHADTQYF.

V usage is TRBV19 and J usage is TRBJ2-1; 10 positions match TRBD2. Germline trimming cut 4 bases from V and 5 bases from J; bases unmatched to any gene: 11. The V gene's germline CDR1 is LNHDA and CDR2 SQIVND (reference sequence). The CDR3 has 17 amino acids. This CDR3 is CASSTFKTSGANNEQFF. The CDR3 nucleotides read TGTGCCAGTAGTACCTTTAAAACTAGCGGGGCTAACAATGAGCAGTTCTTC.

This rearrangement joins TRBV7-2 to TRBJ2-2, with a weak D call TRBD2 (5 bases). Germline assignment: CDR1 SGHTA and CDR2 FQGNSA. CDR3 size: 14 residues. V shed 3 bases and J shed 9 bases, with 14 bases lying between them. CDR3 in DNA: TGTGCCAGCAGCTTGCCCACGGGGAGCCGGGAGCTGTTTTTT. This sequence encodes CASSLPTGSRELFF.

The chain combines TRBV7-8 with TRBJ2-1; tentatively, D is TRBD1 (5 bases). CDR3 length: 14 residues. V lost 5 bases and J lost 7, with 15 bases in between. Germline V gives CDR1 SGHVS, CDR2 FQNEAQ. The DNA for the CDR3 is TGTGCCAGCAGCCCAAGGACCAGGGTGAATGAGCAGTTCTTC. Residues: CASSPRTRVNEQFF.

The chain combines TRBV15 with TRBJ2-5; 9 nucleotides match TRBD2. The CDR3 has 14 amino acids. The ends lost 8 bases at V and 4 bases at J; junction bases unmatched: 8. Germline V gene data show CDR1 as LNHNV and CDR2 as YYDKDF (reference sequence). CDR3 protein: CATGEGGGVETQYF. CDR3 DNA: TGTGCCACCGGGGAAGGCGGGGGGGTAGAGACCCAGTACTTC.

The chain couples TRBV20-1 to TRBJ2-7; TRBD2 might be the D (5 bases). Trimming left V 5 bases short and J 3 bases short, with 8 bases between. Per the germline V gene, CDR1 is DFQATT and CDR2 is SNEGSKA (reference sequence). This CDR3 has 11 residues. The CDR3 bases are TGCAGTGCTTCTCGGGGCTACGAGCAGTACTTC. It translates to CSASRGYEQYF.

The gene calls are TRBV7-9 and TRBJ2-6; D is ambiguous. Per the germline V gene, CDR1 is SEHNR and CDR2 is FQNEAQ (reference sequence). The CDR3 contains 15 residues. V lost 3 bases and J 3 bases, leaving 9 bases between the germline ends. CDR3 coding DNA: TGTGCCAGCAGCTTGGTTCGTAGTGGGGCCAACGTCCTGACTTTC. Amino acid sequence: CASSLVRSGANVLTF.

This chain uses TRBV5-1 with TRBJ2-2; 11 bases agree with TRBD2. The length of the CDR3 is 16 residues. The V and J ends lost 4 bases and 0 bases, in that order; junction bases with no gene match: 2. The germline CDR1 and CDR2 sequences are SGHRS and YFSETQ. The CDR3 reads CASSLGLAANTGELFF. CDR3 DNA: TGCGCCAGCAGCCTGGGACTAGCGGCGAACACCGGGGAGCTGTTTTTT.

J is TRBJ2-6 and V is TRBV2; 10 nucleotides match TRBD1. The CDR3 runs 19 residues. Germline V gene sequence: CDR1 SNHLY, CDR2 FYNNEI. With V trimmed by 6 bases and J by 4 bases, 15 bases remained unmatched. This CDR3 reads CASRGEGQGNKSGANVLTF. CDR3 nucleotide sequence: TGTGCCAGCAGGGGGGAGGGACAGGGGAATAAATCCGGGGCCAACGTCCTGACTTTC.

The V call is TRBV12-5, the J call TRBJ2-5; TRBD1 matches 10 bases. Germline trimming cut 4 bases from V and 2 bases from J; bases unmatched to any gene: 16. Germline V gene sequence: CDR1 LGHNT, CDR2 FRNRAP. CDR3 length: 19 residues. The CDR3 bases are TGTGCTAGTGGTTACCATCTACCCCTCGGGACAGGGGATCAAGAGACCCAGTACTTC. Its translation is CASGYHLPLGTGDQETQYF.

This clone was picked up one time. This chain joins TRBV5-1 and TRBJ2-3; 14 bases line up with TRBD2. Germline CDR1 is SGHRS and CDR2 is YFSETQ. There are 17 residues in the CDR3. V was pared by 9 bases and J by 0 bases, with 9 bases of the junction left unmatched. This chain's CDR3 is CATSSGLAGASTDTQYF. Written as DNA, the CDR3 is TGCGCCACTTCGTCGGGACTAGCGGGGGCTAGCACAGATACGCAGTATTTT.

This clone was detected a few times. The chain joins TRBV30 to TRBJ1-1, with D possibly matching TRBD1 (6 bases). CDR1 is GTSNPN, CDR2 SVGIG, per germline (reference sequence). This CDR3 has 13 amino acids. Trimming cost V 2 bases and J 1 base, with 8 bases left between them. The CDR3 loop reads CAWSQGWNTEAFF. CDR3 nucleotide sequence: TGTGCCTGGAGTCAGGGGTGGAACACTGAAGCTTTCTTT.

This chain connects TRBV9 to TRBJ2-5; 7 bases are a match to TRBD1. CDR3 length: 14 residues. Germline values: CDR1 SGDLS, CDR2 YYNGEE. V lost 3 bases to trimming and J lost 2 bases; unmatched junction nucleotides: 4. The CDR3 is CASSARGTQETQYF. The CDR3 DNA sequence: TGTGCCAGCAGCGCCAGGGGGACACAAGAGACCCAGTACTTC.

The chain joins TRBV2 to TRBJ1-2; 7 bases align to TRBD1. This CDR3 is 12 amino acids long. Germline CDR1 SNHLY, CDR2 FYNNEI. The V gene end was trimmed by 8 bases and the J gene end by 7 bases; junction bases not matched to a gene: 7. This CDR3 reads CASRPQGSGYTF. The CDR3 coding sequence is TGTGCCAGCCGGCCACAGGGGTCTGGCTACACCTTC.